This T cell receptor beta chain was identified in a study of blood T cell repertoires in COVID-19. Study context: Spain, Italy and the United States supplied samples that represented acute and convalescent COVID-19. The analysed material was cDNA or gDNA that came from T cells, B-cell-depleted T cells, or PBMCs.

During active infection, Seattle patients enrolled and were then monitored through disease. Original data processing: Nucleated cell number was recorded as an estimate derived from reference gene primer amplification. TCRdb's table, derived via immunoSEQ multiplex PCR, lists solely in-frame clones and lacks some. V and J calls and clone size are those listed in that table; D and trimming were worked out from the DNA. The sample carries around 400,000 clones, 70% to 90% recorded once. With V trimmed by 3 bases and J by 0 bases, 1 base remained unmatched. This CDR3 contains 15 residues. Germline values: CDR1 MNHNS, CDR2 SASEGT.

The V gene is TRBV6-1, the J gene TRBJ2-1, with 8 bases that match TRBD2. Material: peripheral blood. The source is a woman under 40 with COVID-19, enrolled during active disease. The CDR3 is CASSDLAGSYNEQFF. The CDR3 nucleotides read TGTGCCAGCAGTGACCTAGCGGGCTCCTACAATGAGCAGTTCTTC.